These 17 T cell receptor beta chains originate from one sample sequenced in a study of regulatory T cells in long-lasting Graves disease. Combining iRepertoire HTBI primers with Arm-PCR of CDR3 regions, the authors built TCR beta libraries. In TCRdb, the multiplex PCR reads were re-called with MiXCR into one record per CDR3 protein. The data contain about 560,000 distinct CDR3 sequences, roughly a sixth of them singletons. Time point denoted: newly diagnosed GD, antithyroid drugs for less than 3 months. Extracted RNA from PBMCs served as the source of the TCR library. These records were also assigned to another study, of T cells in Graves' hyperthyroidism and ophthalmopathy.

Sequenced here: peripheral blood mononuclear cells (PBMCs), sampled at new diagnosis, from a patient treated with antithyroid drugs. Source of these receptors: a young man with Graves disease.

The rearrangement uses TRBV4-1 and TRBJ2-7, with 13 bases matching TRBD2. Germline trimming cut 0 bases from V and 5 bases from J; bases unmatched to any gene: 7. CDR1 and CDR2 (germline): MGHRA, YSYEKL. This CDR3 contains 17 residues. This chain's CDR3 is CASSQDRRTSGGDEQYF. The DNA of the CDR3 is TGCGCCAGCAGCCAAGATCGCAGGACTAGCGGGGGTGACGAGCAGTACTTC.

This clonotype was observed many times. The chain couples TRBV15 to TRBJ1-1; no clear D. The CDR3 totals 11 residues. Trimming removed 5 bases from V and 7 bases from J, with 8 bases in between. The germline V gene encodes CDR1 LNHNV and CDR2 YYDKDF (reference sequence). CDR3 protein: CATSGVDEAFF. For the CDR3, the DNA is TGTGCCACCAGCGGAGTCGATGAAGCTTTCTTT.

The genes are TRBV20-1 and TRBJ2-1, with 9 bases aligning to TRBD2. The V gene end was trimmed by 8 bases and the J gene end by 4 bases; junction bases not matched to a gene: 6. Germline lookup yields CDR1 DFQATT and CDR2 SNEGSKA (reference sequence). This CDR3 has 13 amino acids. CDR3 in amino acids: CSSLAGRYNEQFF. The CDR3 nucleotides read TGCAGTAGCCTAGCGGGACGGTACAATGAGCAGTTCTTC.

About this clonotype itself: The CDR3 does not close with the conserved phenylalanine or tryptophan, likely indicating a read error. The chain combines TRBV6-2 or TRBV6-3 with TRBJ1-2; the D gene is possibly TRBD1 (6 bases). With 6 bases removed from V and 0 bases from J, the gap between germline ends came to 11 bases. Germline V gives CDR1 MNHEY, CDR2 SVGEGT. The CDR3 runs to 14 residues. The DNA for the CDR3 is TGTGCCAGCAGGGGGCAGGGGACTAACTATGGCTACACCCTC. Protein product: CASRGQGTNYGYTL.

The V call is TRBV6-1, the J call TRBJ1-2, with 8 nucleotides matching TRBD1. Germline V lookup: CDR1 MNHNS, CDR2 SASEGT. V lost 6 bases and J lost 9; bases outside the gene matches: 9. This CDR3 has 13 residues. The CDR3 bases are TGTGCCAGCAGAACTACAGGGGGTGAGAGCTACACCTTC. Translation: CASRTTGGESYTF.

This clonotype came up many times. V and J are TRBV5-1 and TRBJ2-1; D perhaps matches TRBD2 (6 bases). Between the trimmed V and J ends, which lost 2 bases and 0 bases, there was a span of 12 bases. The CDR3 covers 16 residues. CDR1 and CDR2 from the germline V gene are SGHRS and YFSETQ. The chain's CDR3 is CASSLQRVSSYNEQFF. CDR3 nucleotide sequence: TGCGCCAGCAGCTTACAGCGGGTGAGCTCCTACAATGAGCAGTTCTTC. The full variable domain, completed using reference TRBV5-1 and TRBJ2-1, is KAGVTQTPRYLIKTRGQQVTLSCSPISGHRSVSWYQQTPGQGLQFLFEYFSETQRNKGNFPGRFSGRQFSNSRSEMNVSTLELGDSALYLCASSLQRVSSYNEQFFGPGTRLTVL.

This clonotype was counted many times. This chain links TRBV7-3 with TRBJ2-3, with D possibly called TRBD1 or TRBD2 (6 bases each). The V and J ends lost 9 bases and 2 bases respectively, with 18 bases between them. This CDR3 contains 15 residues. The germline V gene encodes CDR1 SGHTA and CDR2 FQGTGA. In nucleotides, the CDR3 is TGTGCCAGTAGCCGACTTTCGGGGGCCACAGATACGCAGTATTTT. Translated: CASSRLSGATDTQYF. The entire variable domain, with the rest obtained from reference TRBV7-3 and TRBJ2-3, is as follows: GAGVSQTPSNKVTEKGKYVELRCDPISGHTALYWYRQSLGQGPEFLIYFQGTGAADDSGLPNDRFFAVRPEGSVSTLKIQRTERGDSAVYLCASSRLSGATDTQYFGPGTRLTVL.

This clonotype was observed a few times. The chain recombines TRBV5-1 with TRBJ2-7; D may be TRBD2 (5 bases). Trimming took 3 bases from V and 0 from J, leaving 19 bases between them. The CDR3 sequence is 17 residues long. The germline V gene encodes CDR1 SGHRS and CDR2 YFSETQ. The CDR3 nucleotides read TGCGCCAGCAGCTGGGAAACCTCGAAAGGGAGCTCCTACGAGCAGTACTTC. Translated, it gives CASSWETSKGSSYEQYF.

This clonotype was counted only a few times. The chain has TRBV30 and TRBJ2-5; D gene ambiguous. Germline loops: CDR1 GTSNPN, CDR2 SVGIG (reference sequence). The CDR3 totals 13 residues. The V and J ends lost 0 bases and 1 base respectively, with 6 bases between them. The CDR3 sequence: CAWSVGFQETQYF. The DNA of the CDR3 is TGTGCCTGGAGTGTGGGTTTCCAAGAGACCCAGTACTTC. Looking up the rest from reference TRBV30 and TRBJ2-5 gives the full variable domain: SQTIHQWPATLVQPVGSPLSLECTVEGTSNPNLYWYRQAAGRGLQLLFYSVGIGQISSEVPQNLSASRPQDRQFILSSKKLLLSDSGFYLCAWSVGFQETQYFGPGTRLLVL.

The chain is built from TRBV13 and TRBJ2-1; D unresolved. The CDR3 consists of 14 residues. Trimming pared 1 base from V and 5 bases from J, leaving 9 bases between. Per germline, CDR1 PRHDT and CDR2 FYEKMQ (reference sequence). The CDR3, as DNA: TGTGCCAGCAGCTTAGTTATACTAAACAATGAGCAGTTCTTC. It codes for CASSLVILNNEQFF.

This clonotype was seen a few times. This chain joins TRBV27 and TRBJ1-4; D call uncertain. Trimming stripped 5 bases from V and 3 bases from J, with 13 bases between. Germline CDR1 reads MNHEY; CDR2 reads SMNVEV (reference sequence). CDR3 size: 15 residues. In DNA, the CDR3 is TGTGCCAGCAGTGCCGAGGCTGACCCTAATGAAAAACTGTTTTTT. Residues: CASSAEADPNEKLFF.

This clonotype appeared many times. The chain employs TRBV11-1 and TRBJ1-1; D is ambiguous. Deletions cut 4 bases from V and 2 bases from J, with 8 bases between. CDR3 length equals 13 residues. Germline lookup yields CDR1 SGHAT and CDR2 FQDESV (reference sequence). The CDR3 coding sequence is TGTGCCAGCAGCTCGCCCAGTAACACTGAAGCTTTCTTT. This translates into CASSSPSNTEAFF.

CDR3 nucleotide sequence: TGCGCCAGCAGGAAAACGGGACTAGCTGCCGAGCAGTACTTC. Translation: CASRKTGLAAEQYF. The chain is built from TRBV5-1 and TRBJ2-7; TRBD2 agrees at 9 bases. V lost 5 bases and J lost 6; bases outside the gene matches: 9. The CDR3 is made up of 14 amino acids. CDR1 and CDR2 (germline): SGHRS, YFSETQ.

This clonotype came up a few times. This chain joins TRBV30 and TRBJ2-7; D unresolved. The germline V and J ends were trimmed by 0 bases and 4 bases, with 1 base remaining between them. CDR3 length: 10 amino acids. Germline V gene sequence: CDR1 GTSNPN, CDR2 SVGIG (reference sequence). The CDR3 DNA follows: TGTGCCTGGAGTGTGTACGAGCAGTACTTC. Encoded protein: CAWSVYEQYF.

This clonotype was picked up many times. This rearrangement joins TRBV2 to TRBJ1-6; D is perhaps TRBD1 (6 bases). The germline V gene has CDR1 SNHLY and CDR2 FYNNEI. V gave up 8 bases and J gave up 3 bases, with 14 bases separating them. The CDR3 has 15 residues. In DNA form, the CDR3 reads TGTGCCAGCTTAGCCGGACAGATCTATAATTCACCCCTCCACTTT. This gives the protein CASLAGQIYNSPLHF. The full variable domain, rest sourced from reference TRBV2 and TRBJ1-6, is EPEVTQTPSHQVTQMGQEVILRCVPISNHLYFYWYRQILGQKVEFLVSFYNNEISEKSEIFDDQFSVERPDGSNFTLKIRSTKLEDSAMYFCASLAGQIYNSPLHFGNGTRLTVT.

This clonotype was counted ten times or more. This rearrangement joins TRBV7-9 to TRBJ2-3; TRBD2 aligns across 14 bases. The CDR3 extends over 18 amino acids. Germline V gives CDR1 SEHNR, CDR2 FQNEAQ (reference sequence). V gave up 3 bases and J gave up 5 bases; unmatched junction bases: 10. DNA for the CDR3: TGTGCCAGCAGCTTCCGACTAGCGGGAGGGCCTTCGAGAGATACGCAGTATTTT. It codes for CASSFRLAGGPSRDTQYF.

This clonotype was seen repeatedly, ten times or more. The chain carries TRBV12-3 or TRBV12-4 and TRBJ2-1; TRBD2 matches 10 bases. This CDR3 spans 15 amino acids. After removal of 6 bases from V and 8 bases from J, the junction contained 10 bases not matched to a gene. CDR3 protein: CASRLRLAGVDEQFF. CDR3 nucleotide sequence: TGTGCCAGCAGACTAAGGCTAGCGGGAGTCGATGAGCAGTTCTTC.